This is a list of T cell receptor beta chains from one sample in a study of blood T cell repertoires in COVID-19. The assay was immunoSEQ multiplex PCR, and TCRdb's table has in-frame clones only and misses some. Here the sample spans 200,000 to 250,000 clones, around 86% being singletons. Sequencing was performed on PBMCs or T cells enriched from blood (not recorded which). These receptors were taken from a man aged 30-40 years in a cohort exposed to, infected with or recovered from COVID-19 (not recorded which). Both conserved end residues are part of each CDR3. D genes are given only for firm matches. Rows may omit the clone size; those that give it use once, few, many or a size class.

d_gene,v_gene,abundance,j_gene,CDR3aa,CDR3nt
NA,TRBV4-2,once,TRBJ2-3,CASSQDRLAGDTQYF,TGTGCCAGCAGCCAAGATAGGCTAGCTGGAGATACGCAGTATTTT
NA,TRBV10-1,few,TRBJ2-7,CASRIRVQGSYEQYF,TGCGCCAGTAGAATCCGGGTTCAAGGCTCCTACGAGCAGTACTTC
NA,TRBV6-5,few,TRBJ1-2,CASSYRGPAYGYTF,TGTGCCAGCAGTTACAGGGGCCCGGCCTATGGCTACACCTTC
TRBD2,TRBV3-1/TRBV3-2,NA,TRBJ2-5,CASSQERLAGGYQETQYF,TGTGCCAGCAGCCAAGAGAGGCTAGCGGGAGGGTATCAAGAGACCCAGTACTTC
NA,TRBV19,NA,TRBJ1-5,CASSMGGVGRSNQPQHF,TGTGCCAGTAGTATGGGGGGGGTAGGAAGGAGCAATCAGCCCCAGCATTTT
TRBD1,TRBV19,NA,TRBJ1-5,CASTRDRGGQPQHF,TGTGCCAGTACCCGGGACAGGGGCGGTCAGCCCCAGCATTTT
NA,TRBV11-3,NA,TRBJ1-1,CASSLGETEAFF,TGTGCCAGCAGCTTAGGGGAGACTGAAGCTTTCTTT
NA,TRBV21-1,NA,TRBJ2-1,CASSIPGQRPRNEQFF,TGTGCCAGCAGCATACCGGGACAGCGTCCTCGGAATGAGCAGTTCTTC
TRBD2,TRBV4-1,once,TRBJ2-1,CASSQVSGRLNEQFF,TGCGCCAGCAGCCAAGTTAGCGGGAGGTTAAATGAGCAGTTCTTC
TRBD1,TRBV5-1,NA,TRBJ1-1,CASSRQGGTEAFF,TGCGCCAGCAGTCGACAGGGGGGCACTGAAGCTTTCTTT
NA,TRBV7-2,NA,TRBJ2-2,CASSLVGVLTGTGELFF,TGTGCCAGCAGCTTAGTCGGAGTCTTAACGGGAACCGGGGAGCTGTTTTTT
TRBD2,TRBV28,once,TRBJ2-5,CASRPSSGRAGRTQYF,TGTGCCAGCAGGCCCAGCAGCGGGAGGGCCGGGCGGACCCAGTACTTC
TRBD1,TRBV5-1,NA,TRBJ1-4,CASSLEVVDRGRSNEKLFF,TGCGCCAGCAGCTTGGAAGTCGTCGACAGGGGGCGGTCTAATGAAAAACTGTTTTTT
NA,TRBV5-8,NA,TRBJ2-1,CASSVVRGPYNEQFF,TGTGCCAGCAGCGTAGTCCGGGGTCCCTACAATGAGCAGTTCTTC
NA,TRBV9,few,TRBJ2-1,CASSVEQGSYNEQFF,TGTGCCAGCAGCGTAGAGCAGGGCTCCTACAATGAGCAGTTCTTC
TRBD2,TRBV6-5,NA,TRBJ2-5,CASSLGTTLETQYF,TGTGCCAGCAGTCTTGGGACTACCCTAGAGACCCAGTACTTC
TRBD1,TRBV25-1,NA,TRBJ1-2,CASSNPGTGNYGYTF,TGTGCCAGCAGTAATCCCGGGACAGGGAACTATGGCTACACCTTC
TRBD2,TRBV28,NA,TRBJ2-1,CASSPRTSAEFF,TGTGCCAGCAGCCCAAGGACTAGCGCGGAGTTCTTC
TRBD2,TRBV2,once,TRBJ2-5,CASRSREGLRETQYF,TGTGCCAGCAGATCGCGGGAGGGCCTAAGAGAGACCCAGTACTTC
TRBD1,TRBV29-1,NA,TRBJ1-5,CSVEGSGQGQPQHF,TGCAGCGTTGAGGGTTCGGGACAGGGCCAGCCCCAGCATTTT
NA,TRBV9,NA,TRBJ2-1,CASSVQGHNEQFF,TGTGCCAGCAGCGTACAGGGCCACAATGAGCAGTTCTTC
NA,TRBV7-8,NA,TRBJ2-5,CASSHIRSSEETQYF,TGTGCCAGCAGCCACATTCGGTCTAGCGAAGAGACCCAGTACTTC
NA,TRBV19,once,TRBJ1-6,CASREGVGALHF,TGTGCCAGTAGGGAGGGCGTCGGGGCCCTCCACTTT
TRBD1,TRBV24-1,NA,TRBJ2-2,CATSELGQGLAGELFF,TGTGCCACCAGTGAGCTAGGACAGGGGCTGGCCGGGGAGCTGTTTTTT
TRBD1,TRBV9,NA,TRBJ2-7,CASSTPGTGGYEQYF,TGTGCCAGCAGCACCCCCGGGACAGGCGGCTACGAGCAGTACTTC
NA,TRBV5-5,NA,TRBJ1-1,CASRRRQAGMNTEAFF,TGTGCCAGCCGTCGCCGACAGGCTGGGATGAACACTGAAGCTTTCTTT
TRBD2,TRBV24-1,NA,TRBJ2-1,CATSDPGQRGQFF,TGTGCCACCAGTGACCCCGGCCAGCGGGGGCAGTTCTTC
TRBD1,TRBV20-1,once,TRBJ2-7,CSAGGTGEEQYF,TGCAGTGCTGGTGGGACAGGTGAGGAGCAGTACTTC
NA,TRBV19,NA,TRBJ2-7,CASTPAGSYEQYF,TGTGCCAGCACCCCCGCAGGATCCTACGAGCAGTACTTC
NA,TRBV7-3,once,TRBJ2-3,CASSLLANSPDTQYF,TGTGCCAGCAGCTTACTAGCAAACTCCCCAGATACGCAGTATTTT
NA,TRBV5-5,once,TRBJ1-6,CASSLSSGSYNSPLHF,TGTGCCAGCAGCTTGTCATCGGGTAGTTATAATTCACCCCTCCACTTT
TRBD2,TRBV19,NA,TRBJ2-7,CASSIGTSGYEQYF,TGTGCCAGTAGTATAGGGACTAGCGGGTACGAGCAGTACTTC
NA,TRBV4-1,NA,TRBJ1-4,CASSRLGGTNEKLFF,TGCGCCAGCAGCCGCTTAGGGGGTACTAATGAAAAACTGTTTTTT
TRBD1,TRBV19,NA,TRBJ2-2,CASSILGTGDTGELFF,TGTGCCAGTAGTATCCTGGGGACAGGGGACACCGGGGAGCTGTTTTTT
NA,TRBV5-4,NA,TRBJ2-7,CASSLSTQGWGEQYF,TGTGCCAGCAGCTTGAGTACACAGGGTTGGGGCGAGCAGTACTTC
TRBD2,TRBV6-5,NA,TRBJ2-7,CASSPGGRGEQYF,TGTGCCAGCAGTCCGGGGGGGAGAGGCGAGCAGTACTTC
NA,TRBV27,NA,TRBJ2-7,CASSLSWAVSYEQYF,TGTGCCAGCAGTTTATCGTGGGCAGTGTCCTACGAGCAGTACTTC
TRBD1,TRBV28,NA,TRBJ2-1,CASRVQGSSYNEQFF,TGTGCCAGCAGAGTACAGGGGAGCTCCTACAATGAGCAGTTCTTC
TRBD2,TRBV4-3,NA,TRBJ2-2,CASSLHSGRDTGELFF,TGCGCCAGCAGCCTCCATAGCGGGAGGGACACCGGGGAGCTGTTTTTT
NA,TRBV28,NA,TRBJ1-3,CASSSAGTSGNTIYF,TGTGCCAGCAGTTCGGCGGGAACGTCTGGAAACACCATATATTTT
NA,TRBV28,NA,TRBJ1-3,CASSLSMSSGNTIYF,TGTGCCAGCAGTTTATCCATGTCCTCTGGAAACACCATATATTTT
TRBD2,TRBV24-1,NA,TRBJ2-7,CATSDGASGRFYEQYF,TGTGCCACCAGTGATGGGGCTAGCGGTAGGTTCTACGAGCAGTACTTC
NA,TRBV7-2,NA,TRBJ2-1,CASSLERDNEQFF,TGTGCCAGCAGCTTAGAGAGAGACAATGAGCAGTTCTTC
TRBD1,TRBV24-1,few,TRBJ1-1,CATSDPIGGQGNTEAFF,TGTGCCACCAGTGACCCCATAGGAGGACAGGGGAACACTGAAGCTTTCTTT
TRBD1,TRBV7-8,few,TRBJ2-2,CASSYNDRGNTGELFF,TGTGCCAGCAGCTACAACGACAGGGGAAACACCGGGGAGCTGTTTTTT
NA,TRBV25-1,NA,TRBJ2-1,CASRGGGGPGNEQFF,TGTGCCAGCAGGGGAGGGGGAGGGCCGGGTAATGAGCAGTTCTTC
NA,TRBV28,NA,TRBJ2-7,CASSSSGGGSYEQYF,TGTGCCAGCAGTTCTTCAGGCGGAGGTTCATACGAGCAGTACTTC
NA,TRBV6-4,once,TRBJ2-7,CASSEGRTTYEQYF,TGTGCCAGCAGTGAGGGCAGGACTACCTACGAGCAGTACTTC
NA,TRBV20-1,once,TRBJ2-1,CSANRKEQFF,TGCAGTGCTAACAGGAAGGAGCAGTTCTTC